Listed below are T cell receptor beta chains from one sample, sequenced in a study of cytomegalovirus exposure and HLA in healthy donors. Produced via immunoSEQ multiplex PCR; TCRdb's table is partial and in-frame only. The data show roughly 120,000 clones, over 60% seen once. Sequenced material: PBMCs. All receptors derive from a woman aged 60-70 years in good health and CMV-seropositive. CDR3s leave out the opening cysteine and the closing phenylalanine or tryptophan.

v_gene	CDR3aa
TRBV19	ASRDPGQGASYEQY
TRBV2	ASKVAGGETQY
TRBV9	ASSVIGSYGYT
TRBV6-6	ASSYEGVQPQH
TRBV11-2	ASSLSASGVYEQY
TRBV5-1	ASFPTGTGGHEQY
TRBV4-2	ASSQARGGNEQF
TRBV18	ASSPLPQGASEAF
TRBV7-9	ASDLSSNRANYGYT
TRBV5-1	ASSLVYRSEGEGQHNEQF
TRBV11-2	ASRSTGQQLTQY
TRBV6-5	ASSYGREGSSYEQY
TRBV7-2	ASSPTTTHYGYT
TRBV19	ASSTLRDRGRDSDTQY
TRBV19	ASSMGGTGGQPQH
TRBV5-4	ASSPDSRSTDTQY
TRBV19	ASSRVRGYQETQY
TRBV4-3	ASSLYVGGTGELF
TRBV7-8	ASSLGGSGASYNEQF
TRBV27	ASSNGGSGANVLT
TRBV7-2	ASRPGTGFTDTQY
TRBV10-3	AISEGAGGPFGTDTQY
TRBV5-1	ASSSTTGQGTDTQY
TRBV7-9	ASSSPRTAPRDNSPLH
TRBV7-2	ASSPLGPPTGELF
TRBV25-1	ASSESNTLPEAF
TRBV27	ASSQRSGRVKHNEQF
TRBV7-9	ASSFDSNYEQY
TRBV6-5	ASSPQGAGGYT
TRBV19	ASSTRDSNSYNEQF
TRBV12-5	TSGLFGGADIQY
TRBV15	ATSREREGNEKLF
TRBV19	ASRDGGSKNIQY
TRBV29-1	SVSGGYNSPLH
TRBV7-9	SSSLGTGTKGIEQY
TRBV29-1	SVEFSVAASYEQY
TRBV6-6	ASSLTQGWPRGYT
TRBV11-2	ASSEDRGYTEAF
TRBV30	ACPKGAGGYT
TRBV7-3	ASSPQGGGETQY